A single T cell receptor beta chain is shown here with its context. There is no known antigen for this receptor. Per-base quality was not reported, and no clone a single base away is much larger than it. The CDR3 spans 16 residues, from the cysteine through the phenylalanine. The sequence is cut down to CDR3 DNA, 48 bases in frame from base 1. In the germline V gene, CDR1 corresponds to MNHEY and CDR2 to SVGAGI. V loses 4 bases at its end and J loses 6 bases; junction bases beyond the gene matches: 8. The sample originates from a study of OX40 agonist ivuxolimab in advanced cancers. For the study in its entirety: Ivuxolimab was an agonistic, fully human IgG2 monoclonal antibody directed against OX40 (CD134), a costimulatory receptor. Intravenous ivuxolimab was administered to patients every 2 weeks at six dose levels: 0.01, 0.1, 0.3, 1.5, 3 and 10 mg/kg. Among the approximately 50 dose-escalation patients, approximately 20 had hepatocellular carcinoma, about 15 melanoma, 9 renal cell carcinoma and 9 head and neck cancer. The dose-escalation cohort was 82.7% male with a mean age of roughly 60 years, ranging from roughly 20 to 80. Prior anti-PD-1, anti-PD-L1 or anti-CTLA-4 therapy was permitted, and approximately 39% of dose-escalation patients had received checkpoint inhibitors. Three dose-escalation patients achieved partial responses, one with hepatocellular carcinoma and two with cutaneous melanoma. The point of sequencing TCRbeta in the periphery was to test whether ivuxolimab changed TCR sequence diversity and drove clonal T-cell expansion. The paper reports the monotherapy dose-escalation portion (N = 52 patients) of the phase I ivuxolimab trial. What the authors observed across the whole study: In partial responders in the 0.1-3.0 mg/kg groups, normalized peripheral clonal expansion was found to be among the lowest, especially among CD8+ T cells. Low levels of normalized T-cell clonal expansion were also seen in some nonresponding patients. Clonal expansion of both CD4+ and CD8+ blood T cells was observed from baseline to week 6 at doses 0.1 to 3.0 mg/kg. After ivuxolimab, CD8+ T cells had more expanded clones than CD4+ T cells on average. The antigen specificity of the clonally expanded peripheral T cells was not determined.

Genomic DNA was isolated from the sorted cells so that the TCRbeta CDR3 region could be sequenced. TCRbeta CDR3 regions were sequenced using the immunoSEQ Assay. What TCRdb holds here is the immuneACCESS table cut down to in-frame rearrangements. Part of the clones is not present; checked against another copy, under half of the missing clones reflect an unresolved V gene, and the others are unexplained. The sample data list around 87,000 clones, and roughly 92% of these were observed just once. Of the sample, about 2.4% falls within the top ten clones. Patients with autoimmune disease history or receiving systemic immunosuppression were excluded from the trial. Peripheral blood for TCR sequencing was drawn from every dose cohort at baseline, at cycle 4 day 1 and at cycle 7 day 1. The samples were drawn from a first-in-human, open-label, multicenter phase I dose-escalation trial of ivuxolimab. Adults with locally advanced or metastatic melanoma, renal cell, hepatocellular, or head and neck squamous cell carcinoma were enrolled in the trial. CD4+ and CD8+ T cells were sorted separately from peripheral blood before TCR sequencing.

This specimen consisted of CD4+ or CD8+ T cells sorted from blood, obtained in a trial of the OX40 agonist ivuxolimab. Recombination connected TRBV6-5 to TRBJ2-1; the junction holds 11 bases that match TRBD2. The clonotype was recovered from an adult with an advanced solid tumor such as melanoma, head and neck, liver or kidney cancer. Here is the DNA: TGTGCCAGCAGTTTATTGGGTAGCGGGAGGGGCAATGAGCAGTTCTTC. Translated, it reads CASSLLGSGRGNEQFF.